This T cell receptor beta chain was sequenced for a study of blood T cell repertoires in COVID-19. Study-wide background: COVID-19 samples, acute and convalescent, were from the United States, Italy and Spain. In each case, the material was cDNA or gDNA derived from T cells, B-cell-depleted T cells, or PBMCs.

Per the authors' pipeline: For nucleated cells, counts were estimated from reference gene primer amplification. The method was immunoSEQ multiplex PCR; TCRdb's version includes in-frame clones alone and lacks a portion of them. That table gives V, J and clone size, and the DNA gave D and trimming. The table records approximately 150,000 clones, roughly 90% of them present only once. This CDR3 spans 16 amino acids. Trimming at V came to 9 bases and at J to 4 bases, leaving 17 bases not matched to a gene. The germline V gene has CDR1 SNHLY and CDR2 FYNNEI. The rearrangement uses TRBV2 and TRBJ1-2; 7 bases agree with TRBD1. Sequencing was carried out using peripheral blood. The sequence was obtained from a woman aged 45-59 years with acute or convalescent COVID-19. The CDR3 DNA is TGTGCCAGGGCCGTCTCCGGACCCGGGACAGCCTATGGCTACACCTTC. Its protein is CARAVSGPGTAYGYTF.